This T cell receptor (beta chain) was retrieved from a study of shared clonotypes between healthy human individuals. Researchers divided each subset's genomic DNA evenly across several immunoSEQ plates. Sequencing was performed with immunoSEQ multiplex PCR; in TCRdb, only in-frame clones are kept and a portion is missing. The table has roughly 200,000 clones, over 50% seen once. On this clone itself: What it binds is not known.

Within Nashville, Tennessee resided all donors, each a Caucasian adult. CD45RA-negative memory and CD45RA+ naive subsets were split from the CD4+ cells. The CDR3 is 12 residues long. The germline gives CDR1 SNHLY, CDR2 FYNNEI. Trimming stripped 2 bases from V and 8 bases from J, with 6 bases between. Study conclusions and caveats: An expected dependence of interdonor clonotype sharing on sequencing depth was noted.

The TCR originated in a man aged 25 to 45 in good health. The sample comprised memory CD4+ T cells sorted from blood. Subset: CD45RA-negative fraction. The chain has TRBV2 and TRBJ2-2; D not resolved. The CDR3 sequence: CASSELRGELFF. The CDR3 coding sequence is TGTGCCAGCAGTGAACTCCGGGGGGAGCTGTTTTTT.